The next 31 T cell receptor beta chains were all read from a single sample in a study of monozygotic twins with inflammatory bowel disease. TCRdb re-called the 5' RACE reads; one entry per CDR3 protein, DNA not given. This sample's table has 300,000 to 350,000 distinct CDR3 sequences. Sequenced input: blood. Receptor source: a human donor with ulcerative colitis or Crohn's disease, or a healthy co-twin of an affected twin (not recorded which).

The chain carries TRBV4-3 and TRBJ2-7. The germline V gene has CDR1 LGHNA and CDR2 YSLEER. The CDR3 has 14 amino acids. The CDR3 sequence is CASSQNRGSYEQYF.

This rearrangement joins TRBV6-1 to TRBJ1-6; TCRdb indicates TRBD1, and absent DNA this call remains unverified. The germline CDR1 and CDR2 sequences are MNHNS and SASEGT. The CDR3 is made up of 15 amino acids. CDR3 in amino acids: CASSEVVEGNSPLHF.

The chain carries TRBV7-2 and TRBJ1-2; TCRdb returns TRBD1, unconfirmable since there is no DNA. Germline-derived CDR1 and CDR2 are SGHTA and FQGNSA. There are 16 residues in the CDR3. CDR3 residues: CASSLEQGRGNYGYTF.

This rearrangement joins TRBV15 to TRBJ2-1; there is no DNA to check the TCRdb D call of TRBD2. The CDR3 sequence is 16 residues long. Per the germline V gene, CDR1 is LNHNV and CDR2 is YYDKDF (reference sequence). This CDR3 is CATSRGTSGGNNEQFF.

CDR3 protein: CASSPLPVSTGANVLTF. The chain has TRBV18 and TRBJ2-6. The CDR3 is 17 residues long. The germline CDR1 and CDR2 sequences are KGHSH and LQKENI.

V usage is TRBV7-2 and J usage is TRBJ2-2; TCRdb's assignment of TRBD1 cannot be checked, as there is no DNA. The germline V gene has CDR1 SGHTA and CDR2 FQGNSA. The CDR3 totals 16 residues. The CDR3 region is CASRGPEGGSTGELFF.

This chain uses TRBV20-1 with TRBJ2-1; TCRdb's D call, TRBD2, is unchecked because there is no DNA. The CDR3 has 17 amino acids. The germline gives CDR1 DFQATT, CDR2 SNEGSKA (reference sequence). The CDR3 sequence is CSAPITSGRARFDEQFF.

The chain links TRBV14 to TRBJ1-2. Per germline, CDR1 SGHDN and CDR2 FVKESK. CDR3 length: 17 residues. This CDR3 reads CASHPMEGIKEGYGYTF.

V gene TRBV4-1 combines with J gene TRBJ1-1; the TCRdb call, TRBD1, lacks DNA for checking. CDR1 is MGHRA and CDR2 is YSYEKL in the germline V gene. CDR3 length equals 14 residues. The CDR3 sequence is CASSQYRENTEAFF.

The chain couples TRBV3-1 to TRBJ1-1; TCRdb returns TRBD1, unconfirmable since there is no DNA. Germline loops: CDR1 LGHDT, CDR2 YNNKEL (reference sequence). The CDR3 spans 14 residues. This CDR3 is CASSQARGGTEAFF.

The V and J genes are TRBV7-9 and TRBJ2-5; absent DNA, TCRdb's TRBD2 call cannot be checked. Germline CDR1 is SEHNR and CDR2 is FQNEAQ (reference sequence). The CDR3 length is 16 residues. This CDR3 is CASSLLDPRGRETQYF.

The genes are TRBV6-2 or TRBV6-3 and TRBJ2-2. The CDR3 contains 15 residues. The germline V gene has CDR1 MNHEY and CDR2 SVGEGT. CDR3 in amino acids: CASSYAAIGTGELFF.

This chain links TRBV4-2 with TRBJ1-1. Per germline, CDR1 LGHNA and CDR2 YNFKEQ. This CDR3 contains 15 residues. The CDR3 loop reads CASSQEVGTNTEAFF.

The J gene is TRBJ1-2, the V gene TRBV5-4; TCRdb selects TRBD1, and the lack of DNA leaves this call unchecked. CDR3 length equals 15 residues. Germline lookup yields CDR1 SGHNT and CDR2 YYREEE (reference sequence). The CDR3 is CASSSRSRGYHGYTF.

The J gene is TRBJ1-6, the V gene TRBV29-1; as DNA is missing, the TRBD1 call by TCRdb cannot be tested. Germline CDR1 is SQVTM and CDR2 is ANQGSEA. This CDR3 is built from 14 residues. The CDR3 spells CSVALGQGNSPLHF.

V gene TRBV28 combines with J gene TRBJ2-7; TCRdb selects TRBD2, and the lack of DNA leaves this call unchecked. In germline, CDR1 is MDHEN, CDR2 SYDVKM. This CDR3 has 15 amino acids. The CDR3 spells CASRSPPEATYEQYF. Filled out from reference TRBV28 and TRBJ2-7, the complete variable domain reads DVKVTQSSRYLVKRTGEKVFLECVQDMDHENMFWYRQDPGLGLRLIYFSYDVKMKEKGDIPEGYSVSREKKERFSLILESASTNQTSMYLCASRSPPEATYEQYFGPGTRLTVT.

CDR3 residues: CASRATTTDTQYF. The gene calls are TRBV12-3 or TRBV12-4 and TRBJ2-3. This CDR3 is 13 amino acids long.

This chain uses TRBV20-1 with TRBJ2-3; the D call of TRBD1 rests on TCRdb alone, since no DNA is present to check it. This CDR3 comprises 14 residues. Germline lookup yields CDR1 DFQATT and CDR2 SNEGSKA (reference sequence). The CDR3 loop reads CSALAVQGPDTQYF.

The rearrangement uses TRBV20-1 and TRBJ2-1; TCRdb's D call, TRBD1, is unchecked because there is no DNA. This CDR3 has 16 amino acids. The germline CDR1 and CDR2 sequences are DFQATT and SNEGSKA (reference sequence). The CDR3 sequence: CSANSLGGGNYNEQFF.

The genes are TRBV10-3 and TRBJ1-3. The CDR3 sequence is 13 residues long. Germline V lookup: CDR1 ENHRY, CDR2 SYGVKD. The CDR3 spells CAISEGLGNTIYF.

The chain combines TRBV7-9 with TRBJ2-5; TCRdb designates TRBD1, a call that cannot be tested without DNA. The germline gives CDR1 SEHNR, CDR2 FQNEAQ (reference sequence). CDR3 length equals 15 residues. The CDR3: CASSLSFGGQETQYF. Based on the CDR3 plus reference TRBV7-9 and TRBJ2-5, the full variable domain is DTGVSQNPRHKITKRGQNVTFRCDPISEHNRLYWYRQTLGQGPEFLTYFQNEAQLEKSRLLSDRFSAERPKGSFSTLEIQRTEQGDSAMYLCASSLSFGGQETQYFGPGTRLLVL.

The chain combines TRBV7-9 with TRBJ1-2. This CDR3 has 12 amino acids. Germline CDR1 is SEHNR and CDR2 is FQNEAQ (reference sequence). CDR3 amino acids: CASEGTRDGYTF. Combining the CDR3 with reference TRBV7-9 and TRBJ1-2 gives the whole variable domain DTGVSQNPRHKITKRGQNVTFRCDPISEHNRLYWYRQTLGQGPEFLTYFQNEAQLEKSRLLSDRFSAERPKGSFSTLEIQRTEQGDSAMYLCASEGTRDGYTFGSGTRLTVV.

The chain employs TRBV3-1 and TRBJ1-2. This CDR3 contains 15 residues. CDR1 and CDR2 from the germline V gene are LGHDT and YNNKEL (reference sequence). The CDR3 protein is CASSQEGFQVYGYTF.

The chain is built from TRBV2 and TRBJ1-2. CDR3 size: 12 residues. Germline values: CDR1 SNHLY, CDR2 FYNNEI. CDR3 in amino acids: CASSDSNYGYTF.

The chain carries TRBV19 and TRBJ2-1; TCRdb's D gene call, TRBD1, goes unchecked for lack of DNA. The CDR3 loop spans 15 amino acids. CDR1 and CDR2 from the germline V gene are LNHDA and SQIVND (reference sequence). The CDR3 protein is CASSMSGGVGNEQFF.

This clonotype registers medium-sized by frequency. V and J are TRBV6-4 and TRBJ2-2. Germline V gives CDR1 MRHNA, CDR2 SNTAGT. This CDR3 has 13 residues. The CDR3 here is CASSDSGTGELFF.

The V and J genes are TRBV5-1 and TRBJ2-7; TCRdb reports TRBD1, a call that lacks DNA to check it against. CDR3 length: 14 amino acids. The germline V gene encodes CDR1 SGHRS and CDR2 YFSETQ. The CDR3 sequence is CASSLAGPPYEQYF.

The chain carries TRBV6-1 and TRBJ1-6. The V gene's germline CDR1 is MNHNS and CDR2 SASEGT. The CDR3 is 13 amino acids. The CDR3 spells CASSSTENSPLHF.

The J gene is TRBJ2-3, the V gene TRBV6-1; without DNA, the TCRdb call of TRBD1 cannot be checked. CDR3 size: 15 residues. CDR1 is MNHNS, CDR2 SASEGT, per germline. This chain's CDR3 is CASNGGAMSTDTQYF.

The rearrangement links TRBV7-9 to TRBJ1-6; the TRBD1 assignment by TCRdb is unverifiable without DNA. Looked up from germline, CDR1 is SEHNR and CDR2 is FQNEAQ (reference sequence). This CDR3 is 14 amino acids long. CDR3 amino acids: CASSLDQRRGGLHF.

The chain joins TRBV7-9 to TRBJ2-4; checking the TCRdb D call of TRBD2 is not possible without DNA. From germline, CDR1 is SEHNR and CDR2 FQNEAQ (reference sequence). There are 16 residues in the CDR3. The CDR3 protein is CASSPLRREVGNIQYF.